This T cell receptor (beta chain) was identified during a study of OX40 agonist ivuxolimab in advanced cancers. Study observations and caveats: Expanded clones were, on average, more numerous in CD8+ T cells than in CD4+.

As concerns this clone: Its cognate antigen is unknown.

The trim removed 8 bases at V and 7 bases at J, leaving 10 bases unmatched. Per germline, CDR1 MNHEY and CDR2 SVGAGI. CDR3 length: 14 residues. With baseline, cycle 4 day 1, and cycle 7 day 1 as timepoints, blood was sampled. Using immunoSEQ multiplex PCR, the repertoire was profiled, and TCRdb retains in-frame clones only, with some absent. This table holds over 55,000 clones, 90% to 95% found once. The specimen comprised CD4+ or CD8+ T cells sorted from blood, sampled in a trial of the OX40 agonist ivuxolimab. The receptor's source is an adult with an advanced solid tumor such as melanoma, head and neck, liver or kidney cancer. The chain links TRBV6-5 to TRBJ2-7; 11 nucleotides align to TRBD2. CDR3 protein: CASAASGRMGEQYF. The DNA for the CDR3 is TGTGCCAGCGCCGCTAGCGGGAGGATGGGGGAGCAGTACTTC.